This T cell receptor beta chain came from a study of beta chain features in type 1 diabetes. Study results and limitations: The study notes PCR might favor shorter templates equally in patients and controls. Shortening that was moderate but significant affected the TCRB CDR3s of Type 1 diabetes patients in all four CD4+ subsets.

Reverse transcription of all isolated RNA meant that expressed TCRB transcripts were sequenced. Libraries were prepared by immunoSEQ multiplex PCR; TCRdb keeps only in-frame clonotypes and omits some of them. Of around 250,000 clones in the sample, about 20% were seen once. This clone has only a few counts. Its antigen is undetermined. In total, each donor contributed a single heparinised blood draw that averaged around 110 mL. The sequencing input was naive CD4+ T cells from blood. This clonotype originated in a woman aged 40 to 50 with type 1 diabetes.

CDR3 sequence: CASSLGTVKNTEAFF. CDR3 in DNA: TGCGCCAGCAGCTTGGGGACAGTTAAGAACACTGAAGCTTTCTTT. The chain joins TRBV5-1 to TRBJ1-1; a weak D match, TRBD1 (6 bases). Trimming removed 0 bases from V and 1 base from J, with 10 bases in between. This CDR3 has 15 amino acids. The germline V gene has CDR1 SGHRS and CDR2 YFSETQ.